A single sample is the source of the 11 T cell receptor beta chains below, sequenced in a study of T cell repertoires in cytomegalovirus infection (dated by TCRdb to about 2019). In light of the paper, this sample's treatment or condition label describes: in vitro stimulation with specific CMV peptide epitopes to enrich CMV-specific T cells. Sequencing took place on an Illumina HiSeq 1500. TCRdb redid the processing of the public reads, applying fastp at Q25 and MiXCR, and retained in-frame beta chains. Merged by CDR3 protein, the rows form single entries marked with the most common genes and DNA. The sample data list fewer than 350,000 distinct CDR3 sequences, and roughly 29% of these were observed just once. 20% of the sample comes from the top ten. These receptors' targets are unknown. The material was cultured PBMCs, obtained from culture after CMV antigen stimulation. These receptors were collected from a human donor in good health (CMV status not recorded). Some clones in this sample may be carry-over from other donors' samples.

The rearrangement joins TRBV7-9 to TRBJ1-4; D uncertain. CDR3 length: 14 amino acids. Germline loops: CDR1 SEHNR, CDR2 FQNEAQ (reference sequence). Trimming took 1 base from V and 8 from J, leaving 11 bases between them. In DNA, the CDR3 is TGTGCCAGCAGCTTAGGTGTGGCTACCGAAAAACTGTTTTTT. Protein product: CASSLGVATEKLFF.

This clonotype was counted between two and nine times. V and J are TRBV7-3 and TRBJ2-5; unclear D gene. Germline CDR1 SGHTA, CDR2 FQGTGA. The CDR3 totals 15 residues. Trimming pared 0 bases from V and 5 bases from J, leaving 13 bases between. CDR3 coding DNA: TGTGCCAGCAGCTTAACGTCGGAACCTCCGGAGACCCAGTACTTC. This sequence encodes CASSLTSEPPETQYF.

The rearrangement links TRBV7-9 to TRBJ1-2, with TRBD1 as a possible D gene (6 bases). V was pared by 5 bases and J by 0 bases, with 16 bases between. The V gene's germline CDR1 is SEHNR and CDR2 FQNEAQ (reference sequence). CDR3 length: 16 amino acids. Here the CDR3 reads CASSQRPGHPNYGYTF. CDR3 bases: TGTGCCAGCAGCCAGAGACCGGGACACCCTAACTATGGCTACACCTTC.

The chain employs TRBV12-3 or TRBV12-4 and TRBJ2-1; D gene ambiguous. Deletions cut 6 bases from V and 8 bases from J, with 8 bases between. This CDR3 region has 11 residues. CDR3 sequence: CASRYSDEQFF. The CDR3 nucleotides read TGTGCCAGCAGATACAGCGATGAGCAGTTCTTC.

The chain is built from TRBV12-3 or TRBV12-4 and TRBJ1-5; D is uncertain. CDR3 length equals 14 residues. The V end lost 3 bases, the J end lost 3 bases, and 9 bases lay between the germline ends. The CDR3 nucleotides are TGTGCCAGCAGTTTCGGGCTCTTCAATCAGCCCCAGCATTTT. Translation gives CASSFGLFNQPQHF.

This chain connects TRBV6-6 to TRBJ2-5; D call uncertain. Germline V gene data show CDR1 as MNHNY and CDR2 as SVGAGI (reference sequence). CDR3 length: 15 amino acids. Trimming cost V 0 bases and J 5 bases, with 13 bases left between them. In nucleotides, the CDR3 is TGTGCCAGCAGTTACTCAGCAGTGGCGGAGGAGACCCAGTACTTC. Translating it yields CASSYSAVAEETQYF.

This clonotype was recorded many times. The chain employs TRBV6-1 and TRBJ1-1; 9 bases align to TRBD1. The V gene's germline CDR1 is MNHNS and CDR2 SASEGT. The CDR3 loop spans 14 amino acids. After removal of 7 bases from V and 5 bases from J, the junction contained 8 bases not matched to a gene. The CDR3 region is CASTRAGQGTEAFF. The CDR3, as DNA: TGTGCCAGCACTCGAGCAGGACAGGGGACTGAAGCTTTCTTT.

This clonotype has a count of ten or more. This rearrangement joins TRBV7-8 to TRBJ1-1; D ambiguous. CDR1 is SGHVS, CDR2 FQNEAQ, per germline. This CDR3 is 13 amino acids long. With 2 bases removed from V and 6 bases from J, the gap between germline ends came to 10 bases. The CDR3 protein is CASSLRMGAEAFF. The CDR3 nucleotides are TGTGCCAGCAGCTTAAGGATGGGCGCTGAAGCTTTCTTT.

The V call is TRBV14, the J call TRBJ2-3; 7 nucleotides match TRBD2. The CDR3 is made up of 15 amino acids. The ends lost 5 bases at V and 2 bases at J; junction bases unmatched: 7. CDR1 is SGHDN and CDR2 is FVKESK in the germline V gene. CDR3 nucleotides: TGTGCCAGCAGCATACAGACTAGCCCCACAGATACGCAGTATTTT. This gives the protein CASSIQTSPTDTQYF.

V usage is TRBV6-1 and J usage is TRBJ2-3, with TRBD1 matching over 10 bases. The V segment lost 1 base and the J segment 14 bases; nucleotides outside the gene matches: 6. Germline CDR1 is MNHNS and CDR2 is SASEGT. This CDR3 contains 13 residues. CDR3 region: CASSEGAGQGMYF. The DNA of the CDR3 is TGTGCCAGCAGTGAAGGGGCGGGACAGGGGATGTATTTT.

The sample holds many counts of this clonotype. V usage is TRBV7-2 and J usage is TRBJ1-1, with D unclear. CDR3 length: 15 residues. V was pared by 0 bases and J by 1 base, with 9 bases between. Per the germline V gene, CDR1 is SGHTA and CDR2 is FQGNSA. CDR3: CASSLAQSPNTEAFF. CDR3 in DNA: TGTGCCAGCAGCTTAGCGCAGTCCCCGAACACTGAAGCTTTCTTT.